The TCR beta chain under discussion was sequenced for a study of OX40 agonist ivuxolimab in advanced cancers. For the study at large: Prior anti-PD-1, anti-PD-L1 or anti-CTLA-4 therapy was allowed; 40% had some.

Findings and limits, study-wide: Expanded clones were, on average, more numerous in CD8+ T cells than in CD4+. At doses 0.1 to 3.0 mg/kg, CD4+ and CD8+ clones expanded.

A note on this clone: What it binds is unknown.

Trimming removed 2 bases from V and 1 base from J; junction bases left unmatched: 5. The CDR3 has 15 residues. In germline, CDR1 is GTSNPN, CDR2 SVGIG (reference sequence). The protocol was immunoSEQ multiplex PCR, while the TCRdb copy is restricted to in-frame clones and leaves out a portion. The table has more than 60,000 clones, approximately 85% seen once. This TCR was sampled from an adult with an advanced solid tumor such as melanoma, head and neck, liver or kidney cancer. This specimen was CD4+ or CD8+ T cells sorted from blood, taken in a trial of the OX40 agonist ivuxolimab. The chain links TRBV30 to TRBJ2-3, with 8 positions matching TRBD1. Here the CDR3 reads CAWSRTGRGTDTQYF. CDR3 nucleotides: TGTGCCTGGAGTCGGACAGGGCGAGGCACAGATACGCAGTATTTT.